This TCR beta chain stems from a study of T cell responses to AZD1222 COVID-19 vaccine. This clone has just one count. Repertoires were generated with immunoSEQ multiplex PCR, while TCRdb's copy carries only in-frame clones and drops some. The table has fewer than 180,000 clones, 94% seen once. The V and J ends lost 7 bases and 5 bases respectively, with 8 bases between them. Germline CDR1 is SQVTM and CDR2 is ANQGSEA. This CDR3 is 11 amino acids long. Sequencing was performed on peripheral blood, taken on day 0 of AZD1222 vaccination. The chain couples TRBV29-1 to TRBJ2-2; D remains unclear. This TCR derives from an adult in good health. CDR3 sequence: CSGIATGELFF. The CDR3 DNA follows: TGCAGCGGGATCGCGACCGGGGAGCTGTTTTTT.